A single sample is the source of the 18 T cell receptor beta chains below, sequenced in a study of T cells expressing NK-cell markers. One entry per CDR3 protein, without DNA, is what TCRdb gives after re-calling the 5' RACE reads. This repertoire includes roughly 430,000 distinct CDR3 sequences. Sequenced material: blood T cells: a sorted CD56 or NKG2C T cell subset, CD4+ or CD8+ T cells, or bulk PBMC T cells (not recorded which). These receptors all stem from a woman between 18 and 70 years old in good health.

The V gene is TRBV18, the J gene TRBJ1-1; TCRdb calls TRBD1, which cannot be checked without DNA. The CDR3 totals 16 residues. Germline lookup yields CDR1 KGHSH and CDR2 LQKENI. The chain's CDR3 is CASSLQGANGNTEAFF.

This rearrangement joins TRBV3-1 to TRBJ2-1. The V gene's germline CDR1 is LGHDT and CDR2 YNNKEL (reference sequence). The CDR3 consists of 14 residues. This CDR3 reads CASSQDQSYNEQFF.

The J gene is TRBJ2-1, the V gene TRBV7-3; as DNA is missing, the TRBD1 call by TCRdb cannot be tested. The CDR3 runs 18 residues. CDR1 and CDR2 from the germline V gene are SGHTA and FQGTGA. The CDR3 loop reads CASSLNSPVGSSYNEQFF.

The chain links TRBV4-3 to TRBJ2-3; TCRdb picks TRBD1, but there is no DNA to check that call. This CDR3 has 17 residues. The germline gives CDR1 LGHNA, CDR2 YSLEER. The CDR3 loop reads CASSQINPGQGRDTQYF.

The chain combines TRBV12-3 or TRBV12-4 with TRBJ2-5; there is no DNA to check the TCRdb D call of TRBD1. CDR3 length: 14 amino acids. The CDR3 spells CASSSQGYQETQYF.

The CDR3 spells CASSSGLAGGPEQFF. The V and J genes are TRBV5-4 and TRBJ2-1; absent DNA, TCRdb's TRBD2 call cannot be checked. The germline V gene has CDR1 SGHNT and CDR2 YYREEE (reference sequence). There are 15 residues in the CDR3. Together with reference TRBV5-4 and TRBJ2-1, the CDR3 gives the full variable domain: ETGVTQSPTHLIKTRGQQVTLRCSSQSGHNTVSWYQQALGQGPQFIFQYYREEENGRGNFPPRFSGLQFPNYSSELNVNALELDDSALYLCASSSGLAGGPEQFFGPGTRLTVL.

CDR3 sequence reads: CASSHADREGYEQYF. The chain uses TRBV4-3 and TRBJ2-7; no DNA is available, so the TRBD1 call from TCRdb remains unchecked. The CDR3 contains 15 residues. Germline V gene sequence: CDR1 LGHNA, CDR2 YSLEER.

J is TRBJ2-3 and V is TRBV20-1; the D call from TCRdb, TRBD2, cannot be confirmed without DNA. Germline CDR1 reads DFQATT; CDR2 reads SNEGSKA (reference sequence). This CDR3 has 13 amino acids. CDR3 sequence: CSPGGGGTDTQYF.

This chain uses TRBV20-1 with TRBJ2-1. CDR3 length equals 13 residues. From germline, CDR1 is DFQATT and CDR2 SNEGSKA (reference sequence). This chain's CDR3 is CSEIGGTPNEQFF.

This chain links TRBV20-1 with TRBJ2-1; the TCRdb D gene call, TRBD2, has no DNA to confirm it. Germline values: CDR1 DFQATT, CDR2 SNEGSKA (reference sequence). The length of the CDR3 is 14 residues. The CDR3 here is CSAGGGLADNEQFF.

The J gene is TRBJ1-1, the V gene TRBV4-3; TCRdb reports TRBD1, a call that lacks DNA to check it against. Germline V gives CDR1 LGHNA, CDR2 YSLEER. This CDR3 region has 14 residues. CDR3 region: CASSQGQAGTEAFF.

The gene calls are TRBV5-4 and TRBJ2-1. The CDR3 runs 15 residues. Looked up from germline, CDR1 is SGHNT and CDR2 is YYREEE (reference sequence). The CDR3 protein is CASSLARMTSNEQFF.

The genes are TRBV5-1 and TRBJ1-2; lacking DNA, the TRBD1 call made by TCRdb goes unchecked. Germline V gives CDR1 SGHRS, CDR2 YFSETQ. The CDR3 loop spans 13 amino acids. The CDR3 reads CASSHRDNYGYTF.

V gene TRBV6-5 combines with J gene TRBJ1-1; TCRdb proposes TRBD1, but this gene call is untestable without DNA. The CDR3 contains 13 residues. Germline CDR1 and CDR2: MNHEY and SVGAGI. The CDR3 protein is CASSKRGDTEAFF.

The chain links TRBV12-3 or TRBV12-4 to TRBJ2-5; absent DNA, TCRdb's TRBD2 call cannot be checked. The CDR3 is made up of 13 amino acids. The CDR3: CATSTSGGETQYF.

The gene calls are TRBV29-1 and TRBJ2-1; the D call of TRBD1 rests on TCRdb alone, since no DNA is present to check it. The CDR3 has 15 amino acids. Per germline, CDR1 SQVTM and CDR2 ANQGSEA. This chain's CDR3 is CSVGHRDSIYNEQFF.

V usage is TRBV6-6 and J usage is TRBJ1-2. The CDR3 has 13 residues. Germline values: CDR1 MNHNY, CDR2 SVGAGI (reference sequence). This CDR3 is CATSGREAYGYTF.

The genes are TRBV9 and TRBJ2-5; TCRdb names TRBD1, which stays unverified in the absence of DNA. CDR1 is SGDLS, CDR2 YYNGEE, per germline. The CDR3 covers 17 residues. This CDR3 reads CASSRTGTGGSWETQYF.